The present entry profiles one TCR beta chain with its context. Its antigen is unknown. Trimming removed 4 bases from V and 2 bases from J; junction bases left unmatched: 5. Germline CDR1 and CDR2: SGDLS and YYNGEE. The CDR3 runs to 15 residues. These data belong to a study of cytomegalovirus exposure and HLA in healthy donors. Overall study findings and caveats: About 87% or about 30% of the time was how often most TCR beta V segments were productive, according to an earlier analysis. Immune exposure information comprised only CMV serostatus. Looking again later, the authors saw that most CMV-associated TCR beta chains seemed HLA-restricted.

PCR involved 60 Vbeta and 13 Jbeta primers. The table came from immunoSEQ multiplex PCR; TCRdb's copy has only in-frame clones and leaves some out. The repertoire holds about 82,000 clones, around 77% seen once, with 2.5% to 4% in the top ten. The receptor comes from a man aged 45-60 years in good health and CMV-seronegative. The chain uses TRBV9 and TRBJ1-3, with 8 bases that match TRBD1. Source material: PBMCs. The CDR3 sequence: CASSSGQGAGNTIYF. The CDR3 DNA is TGTGCCAGCAGCTCAGGACAGGGTGCTGGAAACACCATATATTTT.